This T cell receptor beta chain came from a study of T-cell memory formation after mild COVID-19. 5'RACE, which relied on constant-segment primers, yielded TCR alpha and TCR beta cDNA libraries carrying sample barcodes and UMIs. TCRdb passed the 5' RACE reads through MiXCR, listing each CDR3 protein once. The sample has roughly 500,000 distinct CDR3 sequences, 20% seen once. General study findings and limits: Balance between CD4 and CD8 was seen in clones contracting day 15 to 85, and a CD4+ lean was seen in later expanders. Pre-infection memory harbored some responding clones, suggesting cross-reactive memory joined.

Remarks on this clonotype: What it recognizes is unknown.

Sequencing input: PBMCs or a T cell subset sorted from them (not recorded which). This receptor was obtained from an adult woman who had mild COVID-19 (a few samples of this study predate the infection). Cell type and time point are not known.

The CDR3 DNA sequence: TGCGCCAGCAGCCAAGGGACAGGAGCCCCCGGGGAGCTGTTTTTT. The encoded protein is CASSQGTGAPGELFF. This rearrangement joins TRBV4-1 to TRBJ2-2, with 7 nucleotides matching TRBD1. The germline V gene encodes CDR1 MGHRA and CDR2 YSYEKL. The CDR3 length is 15 residues. Trimming at V came to 1 base and at J to 6 bases, leaving 5 bases not matched to a gene.